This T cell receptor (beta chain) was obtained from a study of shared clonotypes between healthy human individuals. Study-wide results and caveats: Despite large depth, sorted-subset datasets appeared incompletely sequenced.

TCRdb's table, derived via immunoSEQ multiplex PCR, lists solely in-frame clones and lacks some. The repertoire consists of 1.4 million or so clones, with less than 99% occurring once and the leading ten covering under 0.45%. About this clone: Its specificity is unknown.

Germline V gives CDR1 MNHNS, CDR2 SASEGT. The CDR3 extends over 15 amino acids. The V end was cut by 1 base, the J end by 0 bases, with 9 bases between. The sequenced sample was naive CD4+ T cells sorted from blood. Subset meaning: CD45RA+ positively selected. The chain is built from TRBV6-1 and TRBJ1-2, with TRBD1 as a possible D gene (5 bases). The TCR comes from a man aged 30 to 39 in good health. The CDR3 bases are TGTGCCAGCAGTGAAGTTTTAGGGGCTAACTATGGCTACACCTTC. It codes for CASSEVLGANYGYTF.